This is a list of T cell receptor beta chains from one sample in a study of cytomegalovirus exposure and HLA in healthy donors. Clones were sequenced by immunoSEQ multiplex PCR, and TCRdb holds only the in-frame ones, with some missing. The sample has approximately 160,000 clones; under 70% are singletons. The specimen was PBMCs. All receptors derive from a woman in her thirties or forties in good health and CMV-seropositive. CDR3s include the opening cysteine and the closing phenylalanine or tryptophan. The D gene is left open where the match is weak. Only part of the rows carry a size: once, few, many, or a class if the clone is expanded.

TRBD1,once,TRBJ2-2,TRBV5-1,CASSFPGGTGELFF,TGCGCCAGCAGCTTCCCAGGGGGTACCGGGGAGCTGTTTTTT
TRBD1,-,TRBJ1-2,TRBV28,CASTLGGFEGYTF,TGTGCCAGCACCCTAGGGGGCTTTGAGGGCTACACCTTC
TRBD2,once,TRBJ2-5,TRBV4-1,CASSQAAGGRRGETQYF,TGCGCCAGCAGCCAAGCGGCGGGAGGGCGAAGAGGGGAGACCCAGTACTTC
TRBD1,-,TRBJ1-2,TRBV9,CASSARGQADIGYTF,TGTGCCAGCAGCGCCCGGGGACAGGCGGACATAGGCTACACCTTC
-,-,TRBJ2-4,TRBV27,CASSLSPGLAKNIQYF,TGTGCCAGCAGTTTATCCCCGGGGTTAGCCAAAAACATTCAGTACTTC
-,-,TRBJ2-7,TRBV29-1,CSARAEFDSYEQYF,TGCAGCGCTCGAGCGGAGTTCGACTCCTACGAGCAGTACTTC
TRBD1,-,TRBJ1-3,TRBV7-9,CSSSFQQGISGNTIYF,TGTTCCAGCAGCTTCCAACAGGGGATCTCTGGAAACACCATATATTTT
TRBD1,-,TRBJ1-2,TRBV6-6,CASITGAVYGYTF,TGTGCCAGCATTACAGGGGCCGTGTATGGCTACACCTTC
TRBD1,-,TRBJ1-6,TRBV5-1,CASRYRDRDSPLHF,TGCGCCAGCCGCTACCGGGACAGGGATTCACCCCTCCACTTT
-,-,TRBJ1-3,TRBV7-6,CASSLDGSAGGNTIYF,TGTGCCAGCAGCTTAGACGGATCGGCGGGTGGAAACACCATATATTTT
TRBD1,-,TRBJ2-2,TRBV4-1,CASSQGQGASLTGELFF,TGCGCCAGCAGCCAAGGACAGGGGGCGAGTCTTACCGGGGAGCTGTTTTTT
-,-,TRBJ1-2,TRBV27,CASSLSGSFYGYTF,TGTGCCAGCAGTTTATCGGGGAGCTTCTATGGCTACACCTTC
-,-,TRBJ2-4,TRBV2,CASRGLAQGFIQYF,TGTGCCAGCAGGGGCCTAGCGCAAGGATTCATTCAGTACTTC
-,once,TRBJ1-6,TRBV21-1,CASSKGGGRVYNSPLHF,TGTGCCAGCAGCAAAGGCGGGGGCAGGGTCTATAATTCACCCCTCCACTTT
TRBD2,-,TRBJ2-1,TRBV9,CASSGQAGAYNEQFF,TGTGCCAGCAGCGGACAAGCGGGGGCCTACAATGAGCAGTTCTTC
TRBD1,-,TRBJ1-1,TRBV6-6,CASRRQGALNTEAFF,TGTGCCAGTCGAAGACAGGGGGCCTTGAACACTGAAGCTTTCTTT
TRBD2,-,TRBJ2-1,TRBV7-3,CASSLLAGAYNEQFF,TGTGCCAGCAGCTTACTAGCGGGTGCATACAATGAGCAGTTCTTC
-,-,TRBJ1-2,TRBV6-5,CASSYSREDYGYTF,TGTGCCAGCAGTTACTCCAGGGAGGACTATGGCTACACCTTC
-,once,TRBJ1-5,TRBV6-5,CASSLHRELEPQHF,TGTGCCAGCAGCCTCCACAGGGAATTGGAGCCCCAGCATTTT
TRBD2,-,TRBJ2-7,TRBV5-4,CASSLGSWAGDAYEQYF,TGTGCCAGCAGCTTGGGCTCATGGGCGGGAGATGCCTACGAGCAGTACTTC
TRBD1,-,TRBJ2-2,TRBV15,CATSRETGGATGELFF,TGTGCCACCAGCAGAGAGACAGGGGGAGCCACCGGGGAGCTGTTTTTT
-,-,TRBJ1-3,TRBV23-1,CASSQFKGKDAGNTIYF,TGCGCCAGCAGTCAATTTAAGGGGAAGGACGCTGGAAACACCATATATTTT
-,-,TRBJ1-1,TRBV5-1,CASSLAAEGTEAFF,TGCGCCAGCAGCTTGGCCGCGGAGGGCACTGAAGCTTTCTTT